A selection of T cell receptor beta chains follows, all from one sample in a study of T cell responses to AZD1222 COVID-19 vaccine. This table comes from immunoSEQ multiplex PCR, and its TCRdb copy is limited to in-frame clones, with some not included. The data contain tens of thousands of clones, roughly 90% of them seen just once; the ten biggest clones take up approximately 5.4%. Sample: peripheral blood, taken on day 0 of AZD1222 vaccination. The receptor source for this set is an adult in good health. CDR3s include the opening cysteine and the closing phenylalanine or tryptophan. Fields, in order: J gene, D gene, clone size, V gene, CDR3 DNA, CDR3 protein. D genes are given only for firm matches. The size entry is marked missing in some rows and otherwise reads once, few, many or a size class.

TRBJ1-6 - - TRBV9 TGTGCCAGCAGCGTAGGGAGGGAATACAATTCACCCCTCCACTTT CASSVGREYNSPLHF
TRBJ2-3 - - TRBV2 TGTGCCAGCAGTGAAGCGGGGGTGCGCACAGATACGCAGTATTTT CASSEAGVRTDTQYF
TRBJ1-1 TRBD1 - TRBV16 TGTGCCAGCAGCCAAACACAGGGGGACACTGAAGCTTTCTTT CASSQTQGDTEAFF
TRBJ1-5 - - TRBV12-3/TRBV12-4 TGTGCCAGCAGTTCTGTCTCGGGGCCCCAGCATTTT CASSSVSGPQHF
TRBJ1-4 - - TRBV11-2 TGTGCCAGCAGCTTACCATCCGGGGAAAAACTGTTTTTT CASSLPSGEKLFF
TRBJ1-2 - - TRBV20-1 TGCAGTGCTAGATTTCAGCACTTC CSARFQHF
TRBJ1-5 - - TRBV29-1 TGCAGCGTTGAAGATAGAGGCCGGCCCACACCTCTATATAGCAATCAGCCCCAGCATTTT CSVEDRGRPTPLYSNQPQHF
TRBJ2-1 - - TRBV19 TGTGCCGTTCAATCCGGCAGCCCGCAAAGGAGCTCCTACAATGAGCAGTTCTTC CAVQSGSPQRSSYNEQFF
TRBJ1-5 - - TRBV23-1 TGCGCCAGCAGTCACGCCCGGGGCTTCGGCAATCAGCCCCAGCATTTT CASSHARGFGNQPQHF
TRBJ2-5 TRBD2 few TRBV7-2 TGTGCCAGCAGCTTAATGCTAGCGGGCACGGGGGGGACCCAGTACTTC CASSLMLAGTGGTQYF
TRBJ1-2 - - TRBV6-5 TGTGCCAGCAACCAATACTACCGAGCTAACTATGGCTACACCTTC CASNQYYRANYGYTF
TRBJ1-2 TRBD1 - TRBV9 TGTGCCAGCAGCGTAGGTATCCGGACAGGGACCTATGGCTACACCTTC CASSVGIRTGTYGYTF
TRBJ2-3 - - TRBV5-4 TGTGCCAGCAGCCATGGACGGGTTCCTAGCACAGATACGCAGTATTTT CASSHGRVPSTDTQYF
TRBJ1-6 - - TRBV11-2 TGTGCCAGCAGCTTAGCGCTGCAGGCCTTATATAATTCACCCCTCCACTTT CASSLALQALYNSPLHF
TRBJ1-2 - - TRBV19 TGTGCCAGTAGTAAGCTTAATCCGGGGGCCCTTAACTATGGCTACACCTTC CASSKLNPGALNYGYTF
TRBJ2-2 - - TRBV7-3 TGTGCCAGCAGTATTAACACCGGGGAGCTGTTTTTT CASSINTGELFF
TRBJ2-7 - - TRBV3-1/TRBV3-2 TGTGCCAGCAGCCTGAGACCCTACTACGAGCAGTACTTC CASSLRPYYEQYF
TRBJ1-1 - - TRBV5-1 TGCGCCAGCAGCCCTACGGACAAACTGAACACTGAAGCTTTCTTT CASSPTDKLNTEAFF
TRBJ2-3 TRBD2 - TRBV11-2 TGTGCCAGCAGCTTAGCTAGCGGGGCCACAGATACGCAGTATTTT CASSLASGATDTQYF
TRBJ1-5 - - TRBV19 TGTGCCAGTAGTATCGAGGTTGAGCCCCAGCATTTT CASSIEVEPQHF
TRBJ1-5 - - TRBV3-1/TRBV3-2 TGTGCCAGCAGCCAAGACGGGGGCGGGAGCCAGCATTTT CASSQDGGGSQHF
TRBJ1-6 - once TRBV5-5 TGTGCCAGCAGCAGGGACACTAATTCACCCCTCCACTTT CASSRDTNSPLHF
TRBJ1-4 - - TRBV30 TGTGCCTGGAGTTCGGCGGGGGAAAAACTGTTTTTT CAWSSAGEKLFF
TRBJ1-1 - - TRBV6-5 TGTGCCAGCAGTTCAGGGGCGGGGGGTTTCACTGAAGCTTTCTTT CASSSGAGGFTEAFF
TRBJ2-1 - - TRBV5-4 TGTGCCAGCAGCTTGAGGCAAGACTCCTACAATGAGCAGTTCTTC CASSLRQDSYNEQFF
TRBJ1-4 - once TRBV5-4 TGTGCCAGCAGCTTTTTGCCGGGGGTGACTAATGAAAAACTGTTTTTT CASSFLPGVTNEKLFF
TRBJ2-2 - - TRBV3-1/TRBV3-2 TGTGCCAGCAGCCAGGGCCCAAGCACCGGGGAGCTGTTTTTT CASSQGPSTGELFF
TRBJ1-2 - - TRBV10-2 TGCGCCAGCAGTGAGCTTGGGGATGCAGGTGGCTACACCTTC CASSELGDAGGYTF
TRBJ1-2 - - TRBV12-3/TRBV12-4 TGTGCCAGCAGCTTATTGGGGTATGGCTACACCTTC CASSLLGYGYTF
TRBJ1-2 - - TRBV6-5 TGTGCCAGCAGAGGTGGGGACCGCTATGGCTACACCTTC CASRGGDRYGYTF
TRBJ2-7 TRBD1 - TRBV6-5 TGTGCCAGCAGTTCCTCGCACAGGGGGGCCTACGAGCAGTACTTC CASSSSHRGAYEQYF
TRBJ2-3 TRBD2 - TRBV5-4 TGTGCCAGCAGCCTAAAGCAGTCGGGGGGGCCGTCAGATACGCAGTATTTT CASSLKQSGGPSDTQYF
TRBJ1-1 TRBD1 - TRBV5-4 TGTGCCAGCAGCGGGACCAGGGACAGGAGATCTGAAGCTTTCTTT CASSGTRDRRSEAFF
TRBJ2-7 - - TRBV11-1 TGTGCCACCAGGGGGGACCCCAGCTCCTACGAGCAGTACTTC CATRGDPSSYEQYF
TRBJ2-2 TRBD2 - TRBV5-1 TGCGCCAGCAGCTTGGCCGGGACTAGCGGCTCCACCGGGGAGCTGTTTTTT CASSLAGTSGSTGELFF
TRBJ1-1 - few TRBV3-1/TRBV3-2 TGTGCCAGCAGCCAAGATTTCCGCGGCTGGGATGAAGCTTTCTTT CASSQDFRGWDEAFF
TRBJ2-5 - - TRBV3-1/TRBV3-2 TGTGCCAGCAGCCAGACTGATCGAGAGACCCAGTACTTC CASSQTDRETQYF
TRBJ1-4 - - TRBV15 TGTGCCACCAGCAGATCAGGCACCGGCGGGCAACTGTTTTTT CATSRSGTGGQLFF
TRBJ2-1 TRBD2 - TRBV3-1/TRBV3-2 TGTGCCAGCAGCCAAAATAGCGGGGGGGCCCTTTCCAATGAGCAGTTCTTC CASSQNSGGALSNEQFF
TRBJ1-2 TRBD1 - TRBV11-2 TGTGCCAGCAGTTCGGGACAGGGGAGTTTAGGTGGCTACACCTTC CASSSGQGSLGGYTF
TRBJ2-3 - - TRBV7-6 TGTGCCAGCAGGTCTGGCACAGATACGCAGTATTTT CASRSGTDTQYF
TRBJ1-5 TRBD1 - TRBV30 TGTGCCTGGGGAGAGCAGGGGGATCAGCCCCAGCATTTT CAWGEQGDQPQHF
TRBJ1-5 - - TRBV12-3/TRBV12-4 TGTGCCAGCAGTCCGGTAGGCAATCAGCCCCAGCATTTT CASSPVGNQPQHF
TRBJ2-7 TRBD1 - TRBV6-5 TGTGCCAGCAGCCCCGGACAGGGGGCCTCCTACGAGCAGTACTTC CASSPGQGASYEQYF
TRBJ1-1 - - TRBV10-3 TGTGCCACACAATTTGACACGAACACTGAAGCTTTCTTT CATQFDTNTEAFF
TRBJ2-5 TRBD1 - TRBV9 TGTGCCAGCAGCGTAGAGGGGGGAGGACAGGGAGAGACCCAGTACTTC CASSVEGGGQGETQYF
TRBJ2-1 - - TRBV7-9 TGTGCCAGCAGCTTAGAGCCAGGGCTTTCCAATGAGCAGTTCTTC CASSLEPGLSNEQFF
TRBJ2-6 - once TRBV6-1 TGTGCCAGCAGTGATCTCCCTGGGACTGGGGCCAACGTCCTGACTTTC CASSDLPGTGANVLTF
TRBJ2-3 - - TRBV7-2 TGTGCCAGCAGCTTAGCCAGGTCAGATACGCAGTATTTT CASSLARSDTQYF
TRBJ2-7 TRBD2 - TRBV5-5 TGTGCCAGCAGCTTGGTAGCGAGCGGGGGGAAGCTCAACGAGCAGTACTTC CASSLVASGGKLNEQYF
TRBJ1-5 - - TRBV2 TGTGCCAGCAGCTCGGACGAAGATCAGCCCCAGCATTTT CASSSDEDQPQHF
TRBJ2-1 - - TRBV19 TGTGCCAGTAGTACCCCCTGGCGGGGTGGGAATGAGCAGTTCTTC CASSTPWRGGNEQFF
TRBJ2-3 TRBD2 once TRBV5-8 TGTGCCAGCAGCCCTAAGCGGGGGCCTCCCGAGGGCACAGATACGCAGTATTTT CASSPKRGPPEGTDTQYF
TRBJ1-2 - - TRBV3-1/TRBV3-2 TGTGCCAGCAGCCAACAGGCCCCTAACTATGGCTACACCTTC CASSQQAPNYGYTF
TRBJ2-5 TRBD2 - TRBV5-6 TGTGCCAGCAGCCGATTCCGGGGACTAGCGGGGGAAGAGACCCAGTACTTC CASSRFRGLAGEETQYF
TRBJ1-5 - - TRBV29-1 TGCAGCGTCGGGGCGCGTGGTCAGCCCCAGCATTTT CSVGARGQPQHF
TRBJ1-5 - once TRBV6-4 TGTGCCAGCAGTGAACGCCCCCAGCATTTT CASSERPQHF
TRBJ2-3 TRBD2 - TRBV3-1/TRBV3-2 TGTGCCAGCACGGGGGGGGCGTGGACGCAGTATTTT CASTGGAWTQYF